One sample yielded the 9 T cell receptor beta chains listed below, sequenced in a study of cytomegalovirus exposure and HLA in healthy donors. The PCR employed 60 Vbeta primers together with 13 Jbeta primers. Assay used: immunoSEQ multiplex PCR; TCRdb lists only in-frame clones, some missing. The sample table includes about 41,000 clones. The sequencing input was PBMCs. The receptor source for this set is a man aged 25-45 years in good health and CMV-seronegative.

The V gene is TRBV5-6, the J gene TRBJ1-1, with D maybe TRBD1 (5 bases). The CDR3 has 14 residues. The germline V gene has CDR1 SGHDT and CDR2 YYEEEE. Trimming removed 0 bases from V and 7 bases from J, with 13 bases in between. The CDR3 region is CASSLGFAGFEAFF. The CDR3 nucleotides read TGTGCCAGCAGCTTGGGGTTCGCAGGGTTTGAAGCTTTCTTT. The variable domain in full, with the rest retrieved from reference TRBV5-6 and TRBJ1-1, is DAGVTQSPTHLIKTRGQQVTLRCSPKSGHDTVSWYQQALGQGPQFIFQYYEEEERQRGNFPDRFSGHQFPNYSSELNVNALLLGDSALYLCASSLGFAGFEAFFGQGTRLTVV.

The chain has TRBV29-1 and TRBJ2-1; D not resolved. The CDR3 covers 13 residues. Trimming left V 2 bases short and J 1 base short, with 6 bases between. In germline, CDR1 is SQVTM, CDR2 ANQGSEA. In DNA, the CDR3 is TGCAGCGTTGAACAGGTATCCTACAATGAGCAGTTCTTC. It translates to CSVEQVSYNEQFF.

The rearrangement joins TRBV15 to TRBJ2-5, with 9 bases matching TRBD1. CDR3 size: 16 residues. Germline loops: CDR1 LNHNV, CDR2 YYDKDF (reference sequence). With V trimmed by 1 base and J by 0 bases, 3 bases remained unmatched. CDR3 protein: CATSRARQGDQETQYF. In DNA form, the CDR3 reads TGTGCCACCAGCAGAGCCCGACAGGGGGACCAAGAGACCCAGTACTTC.

This chain uses TRBV7-8 with TRBJ1-2, with a tentative D call TRBD1 (6 bases). This CDR3 region has 15 residues. V gave up 5 bases and J gave up 2 bases, with 15 bases separating them. Germline loops: CDR1 SGHVS, CDR2 FQNEAQ. DNA of the CDR3: TGTGCCAGCAGCCCTAGGGGGGGCGCAAACTATGGCTACACCTTC. This translates into CASSPRGGANYGYTF.

The rearrangement links TRBV13 to TRBJ2-4; D may be TRBD1 (6 bases). The V gene's germline CDR1 is PRHDT and CDR2 FYEKMQ (reference sequence). The CDR3 consists of 16 residues. V was pared by 5 bases and J by 8 bases, with 22 bases between. The chain's CDR3 is CASSPLARNRDDIQYF. CDR3 sequence (DNA): TGTGCCAGCAGCCCGCTCGCGCGCAACAGGGATGACATTCAGTACTTC.

V gene TRBV11-2 combines with J gene TRBJ2-7; D not certain. The CDR3 extends over 13 amino acids. V lost 2 bases and J 0 bases, leaving 5 bases between the germline ends. Germline values: CDR1 SGHAT, CDR2 FQNNGV. CDR3 bases: TGTGCCAGCAGCTTATCAGGCTCCTACGAGCAGTACTTC. It is translated as CASSLSGSYEQYF.

V and J are TRBV7-2 and TRBJ2-5; a weak D match, TRBD1 (5 bases). Germline CDR1 and CDR2: SGHTA and FQGNSA. The CDR3 contains 18 residues. Between the trimmed V and J ends, which lost 5 bases and 5 bases, there was a span of 27 bases. CDR3 loop: CASSLGRQGGFPRETQYF. The CDR3 nucleotides are TGTGCCAGCAGCCTAGGGCGTCAGGGTGGCTTTCCTAGGGAGACCCAGTACTTC.

The chain uses TRBV4-3 and TRBJ1-1; 8 nucleotides agree with TRBD1. This CDR3 is built from 15 residues. J was trimmed by 0 bases and V by 5 bases; bases with no gene match: 5. Germline lookup yields CDR1 LGHNA and CDR2 YSLEER. This CDR3 is CASSARQGMNTEAFF. The CDR3 DNA reads TGCGCCAGCAGCGCCAGACAGGGGATGAACACTGAAGCTTTCTTT.

The chain links TRBV7-9 to TRBJ2-2; TRBD2 is a possible D gene (6 bases). CDR3 length equals 16 residues. V lost 5 bases and J 8 bases, leaving 21 bases between the germline ends. The germline V gene has CDR1 SEHNR and CDR2 FQNEAQ (reference sequence). The CDR3 reads CASSPTEGGVLGELFF. The CDR3 nucleotides are TGTGCCAGCAGCCCAACGGAGGGCGGAGTTCTGGGGGAGCTGTTTTTT.